This TCR beta chain was sequenced in a study of blood T cell repertoires in COVID-19. At the level of the study: Sites across the United States, Italy and Spain contributed samples from acute and convalescent COVID-19. From T cells, B-cell-depleted T cells, or PBMCs came the material, which was cDNA or gDNA.

The CDR3 is made up of 16 amino acids. Germline CDR1 is SGHRS and CDR2 is YFSETQ. The V gene end was trimmed by 4 bases and the J gene end by 4 bases; junction bases not matched to a gene: 7. Per the original data handling: Scientists estimated how many nucleated cells there were by amplifying reference gene primers. The table came from immunoSEQ multiplex PCR; TCRdb's copy has only in-frame clones and leaves some out. Clone size and V and J calls were adopted from that table, with D and trimming inferred from the DNA. There are about 140,000 clones in the sample; 65% to 85% occur only once, and less than 9.5% lies in the top ten.

The receptor comes from a human donor in a cohort sampled during active COVID-19. The source material was peripheral blood. The V gene is TRBV5-1, the J gene TRBJ2-3, with 12 bases identical to TRBD1. Here the CDR3 DNA reads TGCGCCAGCAGCGCGCCGGGACAGGGGGCGGCAGATACGCAGTATTTT. Translating it yields CASSAPGQGAADTQYF.